A single sample is the source of the 20 T cell receptor beta chains below, sequenced in a study of CD8 T cells in ankylosing spondylitis. A single record per CDR3 protein comes from TCRdb applying MiXCR to the 5' RACE reads. The sample lists 25,000 to 30,000 distinct CDR3 sequences, 7.9% seen once, with around 30% in the top ten. Material for sequencing was blood. The source of these receptors is a male donor with ankylosing spondylitis or in good health (not recorded which).

This clonotype was observed a handful of times. This chain joins TRBV6-2 or TRBV6-3 and TRBJ2-2; weak D call: TRBD1 (6 bases). CDR1 is MNHEY, CDR2 SVGEGT, per germline. V gave up 8 bases and J gave up 3 bases, with 13 bases separating them. This CDR3 is 14 amino acids long. CDR3 region: CASQGGDHTGELFF. CDR3 DNA sequence: TGTGCCAGCCAAGGGGGTGATCACACCGGGGAGCTGTTTTTT.

This clonotype came up a few times. This chain joins TRBV12-3 or TRBV12-4 and TRBJ2-1; D not certain. The CDR3 runs 11 residues. V dropped 3 bases and J dropped 6 bases, with 3 bases sitting between them. The CDR3: CASSLGNEQFF. As DNA, the CDR3 is TGTGCCAGCAGTTTGGGCAATGAGCAGTTCTTC.

This clonotype was counted between two and nine times. The V and J genes are TRBV6-2 or TRBV6-3 and TRBJ2-3, with a tentative D call TRBD1 (6 bases). The CDR3 contains 14 residues. Germline assignment: CDR1 MNHEY and CDR2 SVGEGT. Trimming took 6 bases from V and 2 from J, leaving 12 bases between them. CDR3 DNA sequence: TGTGCCAGCAGCCCGGGACACCTCACAGATACGCAGTATTTT. Translated: CASSPGHLTDTQYF.

This clonotype is hyperexpanded in the sample. CDR3: CASSRGDSANSPLHF. The DNA for the CDR3 is TGTGCCAGCAGCCGGGGGGACAGTGCTAATTCACCCCTCCACTTT. V usage is TRBV7-9 and J usage is TRBJ1-6; 7 bases are a match to TRBD1. The junction had 7 bases not matched to a gene; V was cut back by 5 bases and J by 6 bases. Germline-derived CDR1 and CDR2 are SEHNR and FQNEAQ (reference sequence). The CDR3 has 15 amino acids.

J is TRBJ2-2 and V is TRBV3-1, with no clear D. Per germline, CDR1 LGHDT and CDR2 YNNKEL (reference sequence). The CDR3 is 12 amino acids. The V end lost 0 bases, the J end lost 6 bases, and 2 bases lay between the germline ends. The CDR3: CASSQEPGELFF. DNA for the CDR3: TGTGCCAGCAGCCAAGAACCCGGGGAGCTGTTTTTT.

The J gene is TRBJ1-5, the V gene TRBV28, with D possibly matching TRBD1 (5 bases). With 8 bases removed from V and 3 bases from J, the gap between germline ends came to 8 bases. The CDR3 extends over 12 amino acids. Per germline, CDR1 MDHEN and CDR2 SYDVKM. The CDR3 is CASRGANQPQHF. The CDR3 DNA reads as TGTGCCAGCCGGGGCGCCAATCAGCCCCAGCATTTT.

V usage is TRBV20-1 and J usage is TRBJ2-7; D possibly corresponds to TRBD1 (5 bases). The germline gives CDR1 DFQATT, CDR2 SNEGSKA (reference sequence). Between the trimmed V and J ends, which lost 1 base and 4 bases, there was a span of 17 bases. CDR3 size: 15 residues. The CDR3 protein is CSARGPQGPGYEQYF. CDR3 nucleotide sequence: TGCAGTGCTAGAGGACCCCAGGGCCCCGGTTACGAGCAGTACTTC.

The J gene is TRBJ2-5, the V gene TRBV20-1; 9 bases agree with TRBD1. This CDR3 comprises 13 residues. Looked up from germline, CDR1 is DFQATT and CDR2 is SNEGSKA (reference sequence). After removal of 6 bases from V and 4 bases from J, the junction contained 6 bases not matched to a gene. The CDR3 nucleotides are TGCAGTGCCCAGACAGGGGGGGGAGAGACCCAGTACTTC. Translation gives CSAQTGGGETQYF.

This clonotype was recorded a few times. The V call is TRBV10-3, the J call TRBJ1-1, with 7 bases lining up with TRBD1. Germline CDR1 ENHRY, CDR2 SYGVKD. The CDR3 loop spans 13 amino acids. J lost 3 bases, V lost 6 bases, and 4 bases had no gene match. This chain's CDR3 is CAISITGDTEAFF. In DNA, the CDR3 is TGTGCCATCAGCATTACAGGGGACACTGAAGCTTTCTTT.

This clonotype has ten or more counts. The gene calls are TRBV19 and TRBJ1-1, with TRBD1 as a possible D gene (6 bases). Trimming shortened V by 7 bases and J by 0 bases, and 12 bases separated the two germline ends. The CDR3 length is 14 residues. Germline lookup yields CDR1 LNHDA and CDR2 SQIVND (reference sequence). The DNA of the CDR3 is TGTGCCAGTAAAGCCCCAGGGGTGAACACTGAAGCTTTCTTT. Protein: CASKAPGVNTEAFF.

This clonotype showed up just once. The genes are TRBV7-2 and TRBJ2-4; unclear D gene. Trimming shortened V by 5 bases and J by 3 bases, and 14 bases separated the two germline ends. Germline CDR1 is SGHTA and CDR2 is FQGNSA. This CDR3 spans 15 amino acids. In DNA form, the CDR3 reads TGTGCCAGCAGCCACAATAGCTTTTTCAAAAACATTCAGTACTTC. Its protein is CASSHNSFFKNIQYF.

This clonotype was recorded many times. The genes are TRBV19 and TRBJ1-2; unclear D gene. Per germline, CDR1 LNHDA and CDR2 SQIVND (reference sequence). The V gene lost 0 bases and the J gene lost 5 bases, with 13 bases spanning the gap. This CDR3 contains 15 residues. The DNA for the CDR3 is TGTGCCAGTAGTATAGATTTCCAGGCTCCGTATGGCTACACCTTC. Translated, it gives CASSIDFQAPYGYTF.

This clonotype was found a few times. The gene calls are TRBV12-3 or TRBV12-4 and TRBJ2-2; 11 nucleotides align to TRBD1. The CDR3 contains 15 residues. V lost 6 bases, J lost 5 bases, and 5 bases stayed unmatched. The CDR3 nucleotides are TGTGCCAGCAGCTCAGGGACAGGGGGAACCGGGGAGCTGTTTTTT. Protein: CASSSGTGGTGELFF.

The rearrangement joins TRBV5-1 to TRBJ1-2, with 10 bases lining up with TRBD1. There are 14 residues in the CDR3. Germline V gives CDR1 SGHRS, CDR2 YFSETQ. Trimming cost V 4 bases and J 2 bases; bases outside gene matches: 2. CDR3 nucleotides: TGCGCCAGCAGCATGACAGGGGGCAACTATGGCTACACCTTC. Translated: CASSMTGGNYGYTF.

This clonotype was detected a few times. This chain joins TRBV5-1 and TRBJ2-3; 9 nucleotides match TRBD2. Germline V gene lookup returns CDR1 SGHRS and CDR2 YFSETQ. The junction had 9 bases not matched to a gene; V was cut back by 0 bases and J by 4 bases. This CDR3 comprises 17 residues. In DNA form, the CDR3 reads TGCGCCAGCAGCTTGGATCTAGCGGGGTTGCAACCAGATACGCAGTATTTT. The encoded protein is CASSLDLAGLQPDTQYF.

This clonotype appeared a few times. The chain has TRBV30 and TRBJ2-3; no clear D. The germline V gene encodes CDR1 GTSNPN and CDR2 SVGIG (reference sequence). V lost 2 bases, J lost 4 bases, and 4 bases lay in between. The CDR3 contains 11 residues. CDR3 region: CAWSNPDTQYF. The CDR3 nucleotides read TGTGCCTGGAGTAACCCAGATACGCAGTATTTT.

Many counts were recorded for this clonotype. This sequence joins TRBV20-1 and TRBJ2-5; D unresolved. The CDR3 has 11 residues. V was trimmed by 3 bases and J by 3 bases, leaving 5 bases between them. Germline loops: CDR1 DFQATT, CDR2 SNEGSKA (reference sequence). The CDR3 reads CSASPKETQYF. CDR3 nucleotides: TGCAGTGCTAGCCCGAAAGAGACCCAGTACTTC.

This clonotype was counted only a few times. The chain links TRBV2 to TRBJ2-3, with D perhaps TRBD1 (6 bases). The CDR3 runs 14 residues. The germline gives CDR1 SNHLY, CDR2 FYNNEI. Trimming took 6 bases from V and 3 from J, leaving 13 bases between them. As DNA, the CDR3 is TGTGCCAGCAGGCTACAGGGTACGACAGATACGCAGTATTTT. Translated: CASRLQGTTDTQYF.

Judged by abundance, this clonotype is medium-sized. The gene calls are TRBV6-6 and TRBJ2-3; possibly TRBD2 for D (5 bases). Trimming removed 10 bases from V and 5 bases from J, with 10 bases in between. The germline V gene encodes CDR1 MNHNY and CDR2 SVGAGI (reference sequence). CDR3 length: 11 residues. CDR3 sequence (DNA): TGTGCCACCCTCAGCGGAGATACGCAGTATTTT. This gives the protein CATLSGDTQYF.

The genes are TRBV12-3 or TRBV12-4 and TRBJ1-1, with no clear D. V was cut by 0 bases and J by 7 bases, with 9 bases left in between. The CDR3 runs to 13 residues. CDR3 bases: TGTGCCAGCAGTTTAGCGTTACACCATGAAGCTTTCTTT. It specifies CASSLALHHEAFF.